Listed below are T cell receptor beta chains from one sample, sequenced in a study of monozygotic twins with inflammatory bowel disease. One entry per CDR3 protein, without DNA, is what TCRdb gives after re-calling the 5' RACE reads. The sample holds over 350,000 distinct CDR3 sequences. Sequencing was performed on blood. These receptors all stem from a human donor with ulcerative colitis or Crohn's disease, or a healthy co-twin of an affected twin (not recorded which). CDR3s include the opening cysteine and the closing phenylalanine or tryptophan.

V gene,J gene,CDR3 protein
TRBV2,TRBJ2-2,CASSGSLGRNTGELFF
TRBV18,TRBJ1-6,CASSPPRPNSPLHF
TRBV6-2/TRBV6-3,TRBJ2-7,CASSLTNQGYEQYF
TRBV10-3,TRBJ1-1,CAISGGRYEAFF
TRBV18,TRBJ1-4,CASSPNKGQGGNEKLFF
TRBV5-1,TRBJ1-1,CASSWTAENTEAFF
TRBV7-2,TRBJ1-2,CASSGTWRGYTF
TRBV20-1,TRBJ1-1,CSARDLQDLNTEAFF
TRBV4-1,TRBJ2-7,CASSQRDLSSYEQYF
TRBV4-2,TRBJ2-7,CASSQDLVAGGYEQYF
TRBV24-1,TRBJ2-1,CATSVPTGYEQFF
TRBV6-2/TRBV6-3,TRBJ2-2,CASRGEEVTGELFF
TRBV28,TRBJ2-7,CASSTKDRYSYEQYF
TRBV7-2,TRBJ2-1,CASSLAQGARVFF
TRBV2,TRBJ2-2,CASRGPIVTGELFF
TRBV5-1,TRBJ2-6,CASSLEAGDITSSGANVLTF
TRBV11-2,TRBJ2-3,CASSLEWRGTDTQYF
TRBV20-1,TRBJ1-2,CSAREHDGNYGYTF
TRBV11-2,TRBJ2-3,CASSLVRTSGGAGDTQYF
TRBV7-2,TRBJ1-4,CASSPNRATNEKLFF
TRBV5-1,TRBJ2-3,CASGLGGGMMYTQYF
TRBV18,TRBJ2-7,CTSSPSLQGSSYEQYF
TRBV3-1,TRBJ1-5,CASSQAGGGQPQHF
TRBV12-3/TRBV12-4,TRBJ2-7,CASSARYRDSYEQYF